Presented here are 19 T cell receptor beta chains from one specimen sequenced in a study of shared clonotypes between healthy human individuals. Measured with immunoSEQ multiplex PCR; TCRdb has only the in-frame clones, and not every one. The sample yields approximately 500,000 clones, approximately 82% seen once. Sequencing input: PBMCs. The receptor set was obtained from a woman in her 40s in good health. Some clones in this sample may be carry-over from other donors' samples.

In regard to this clone: Other DNA variants within this sample encode the same CDR3. The chain links TRBV30 to TRBJ1-4; D not resolved. This CDR3 is 13 amino acids long. V lost 0 bases to trimming and J lost 9 bases, with 11 bases between them. The germline gives CDR1 GTSNPN, CDR2 SVGIG (reference sequence). The CDR3 sequence: CAWSVRGSKKLFF. In DNA, the CDR3 is TGTGCCTGGAGTGTACGGGGTTCGAAAAAACTGTTTTTT.

This chain uses TRBV5-1 with TRBJ2-2, with 10 bases that match TRBD2. The CDR3 consists of 14 residues. Losses at the gene ends were 5 bases for V and 4 bases for J; bases not matched to a gene: 2. The germline CDR1 and CDR2 sequences are SGHRS and YFSETQ. As DNA, the CDR3 is TGCGCCAGCAGAAGGACTAGCGGCACCGGGGAGCTGTTTTTT. This sequence encodes CASRRTSGTGELFF.

The J gene is TRBJ2-4, the V gene TRBV28; 9 bases line up with TRBD2. This CDR3 is 14 amino acids long. The J segment lost 9 bases and the V segment lost 5 bases, leaving 8 bases of the junction unmatched. Germline V gene sequence: CDR1 MDHEN, CDR2 SYDVKM. CDR3 nucleotide sequence: TGTGCCAGCAGTCCGGGACTAGCTGTGGGCATTCAGTACTTC. Its protein product is CASSPGLAVGIQYF.

This chain connects TRBV29-1 to TRBJ2-3; D perhaps matches TRBD1 (6 bases). Deletions cut 4 bases from V and 2 bases from J, with 10 bases between. From germline, CDR1 is SQVTM and CDR2 ANQGSEA. The CDR3 is 13 amino acids. The CDR3 spells CSVARGYTDTQYF. The CDR3 DNA sequence: TGCAGCGTTGCCAGGGGATACACAGATACGCAGTATTTT.

The chain has TRBV18 and TRBJ2-7, with D possibly matching TRBD2 (5 bases). Germline lookup yields CDR1 KGHSH and CDR2 LQKENI. V lost 5 bases, J lost 3 bases, and 14 bases lay in between. There are 14 residues in the CDR3. CDR3 nucleotide sequence: TGTGCCAGCTCATTTCAGGACGAGGGCTACGAGCAGTACTTC. It translates to CASSFQDEGYEQYF.

The rearrangement uses TRBV28 and TRBJ1-4, with D uncertain. The CDR3 spans 12 residues. V was pared by 4 bases and J by 7 bases, with 7 bases between. Germline assignment: CDR1 MDHEN and CDR2 SYDVKM. The CDR3 protein is CASSSLGEKLFF. As DNA, the CDR3 is TGTGCCAGCAGTTCCCTTGGTGAAAAACTGTTTTTT.

The V gene is TRBV2, the J gene TRBJ2-3; no firm D call. The CDR3 contains 18 residues. Germline lookup yields CDR1 SNHLY and CDR2 FYNNEI. V gave up 0 bases and J gave up 0 bases, with 16 bases separating them. CDR3 coding DNA: TGTGCCAGCAGTGAAGCGCTTCTTACAGTCATTAGCACAGATACGCAGTATTTT. Amino acid sequence: CASSEALLTVISTDTQYF.

This chain links TRBV30 with TRBJ2-7; D is unresolved. Looked up from germline, CDR1 is GTSNPN and CDR2 is SVGIG (reference sequence). The CDR3 length is 12 residues. V was clipped by 1 base and J by 3 bases, with 7 bases between them. The CDR3 is CAWSGGFYEQYF. The CDR3 bases are TGTGCCTGGAGTGGAGGTTTCTACGAGCAGTACTTC. Supplemented by reference TRBV30 and TRBJ2-7, the full variable domain reads SQTIHQWPATLVQPVGSPLSLECTVEGTSNPNLYWYRQAAGRGLQLLFYSVGIGQISSEVPQNLSASRPQDRQFILSSKKLLLSDSGFYLCAWSGGFYEQYFGPGTRLTVT.

V is TRBV7-9 and J is TRBJ1-1, with D uncertain. CDR1 is SEHNR, CDR2 FQNEAQ, per germline (reference sequence). Trimming removed 8 bases at V and 0 bases at J, with 22 bases between. The CDR3 sequence is 17 residues long. The CDR3 DNA follows: TGTGCCAGCCAGCCCAGAGACGCTCCCCTTATGAACACTGAAGCTTTCTTT. Its translation is CASQPRDAPLMNTEAFF. The whole variable domain, remainder taken from reference TRBV7-9 and TRBJ1-1, is DTGVSQNPRHKITKRGQNVTFRCDPISEHNRLYWYRQTLGQGPEFLTYFQNEAQLEKSRLLSDRFSAERPKGSFSTLEIQRTEQGDSAMYLCASQPRDAPLMNTEAFFGQGTRLTVV.

The chain links TRBV7-9 to TRBJ2-1, with 11 bases aligning to TRBD2. The ends lost 4 bases at V and 0 bases at J; junction bases unmatched: 8. The CDR3 totals 18 residues. Germline CDR1 is SEHNR and CDR2 is FQNEAQ (reference sequence). The CDR3 DNA reads TGTGCCAGCAGCTCCCGGACTAGCGGGCTGCTCTCCTACAATGAGCAGTTCTTC. Translated: CASSSRTSGLLSYNEQFF.

This clone was detected once. V is TRBV6-1 and J is TRBJ1-5; D not resolved. The CDR3 is 13 amino acids. Trimming took 8 bases from V and 5 from J, leaving 13 bases between them. Looked up from germline, CDR1 is MNHNS and CDR2 is SASEGT. Here the CDR3 DNA reads TGTGCCAGCCACGGAGTAGCGCATCAGCCCCAGCATTTT. Protein: CASHGVAHQPQHF.

The chain links TRBV18 to TRBJ2-2; 10 bases map to TRBD1. The germline V gene encodes CDR1 KGHSH and CDR2 LQKENI. The V and J ends lost 6 bases and 0 bases, in that order; junction bases with no gene match: 7. The CDR3 totals 17 residues. DNA of the CDR3: TGTGCCAGCTCTCCGGGACAGGGGACCTCGAACACCGGGGAGCTGTTTTTT. Protein product: CASSPGQGTSNTGELFF.

The chain recombines TRBV2 with TRBJ2-1; 9 nucleotides align to TRBD2. This CDR3 has 15 residues. After removal of 3 bases from V and 8 bases from J, the junction contained 8 bases not matched to a gene. Germline V lookup: CDR1 SNHLY, CDR2 FYNNEI. The CDR3: CASSDLAGGPYEQFF. As DNA, the CDR3 is TGTGCCAGCAGTGATTTGGCGGGAGGGCCCTATGAGCAGTTCTTC.

This clone has ten or more counts. This chain connects TRBV5-1 to TRBJ2-1; 8 bases are shared with TRBD1. This CDR3 spans 17 amino acids. Trimming at V came to 3 bases and at J to 3 bases, leaving 11 bases not matched to a gene. The germline CDR1 and CDR2 sequences are SGHRS and YFSETQ. DNA for the CDR3: TGCGCCAGCAGCTGGACAGGGTTCTCCCTCATCTACAATGAGCAGTTCTTC. Encoded protein: CASSWTGFSLIYNEQFF.

In its sample, this clone was seen many times. The chain couples TRBV7-2 to TRBJ2-1; 10 positions match TRBD2. The CDR3 runs to 15 residues. Germline V gene lookup returns CDR1 SGHTA and CDR2 FQGNSA. V shed 6 bases and J 4 bases; nucleotides not matched to a gene: 6. The CDR3 DNA reads as TGTGCCAGCAGAGCGGGGACTAGCGAATACAATGAGCAGTTCTTC. Its protein product is CASRAGTSEYNEQFF.

V usage is TRBV4-3 and J usage is TRBJ1-4, with D possibly TRBD1 on 6 matching bases. Looked up from germline, CDR1 is LGHNA and CDR2 is YSLEER. The CDR3 is 16 amino acids. V gave up 0 bases and J gave up 3 bases, with 11 bases separating them. Written as DNA, the CDR3 is TGCGCCAGCAGCCAAGACCGGGGGCAGGCTAATGAAAAACTGTTTTTT. It translates to CASSQDRGQANEKLFF.

The chain combines TRBV7-3 with TRBJ2-3, with 9 bases that match TRBD2. V was clipped by 5 bases and J by 6 bases; unmatched bases: 12. The germline CDR1 and CDR2 sequences are SGHTA and FQGTGA. CDR3 length: 16 residues. DNA for the CDR3: TGTGCCAGCAGCCAGGGGGTAGCGGGGGCTCAGGATACGCAGTATTTT. Its translation is CASSQGVAGAQDTQYF.

The V and J genes are TRBV25-1 and TRBJ1-1; a weak D match, TRBD1 (6 bases). V lost 3 bases and J lost 1, with 12 bases in between. This CDR3 is 15 amino acids long. Looked up from germline, CDR1 is MGHDK and CDR2 is SYGVNS. This chain's CDR3 is CASSDFRGGNTEAFF. CDR3 nucleotides: TGTGCCAGCAGTGATTTTAGGGGGGGGAACACTGAAGCTTTCTTT.

Comments on this clone: With a much larger clone just one base away, this may be a read error. The same CDR3 can be traced to other DNA sequences in this sample. The genes are TRBV7-9 and TRBJ2-3; D uncertain. This CDR3 spans 12 amino acids. Germline V gives CDR1 SEHNR, CDR2 FQNEAQ (reference sequence). V lost 4 bases, J lost 0 bases, and 2 bases lay in between. CDR3 bases: TGTGCCAGCAGCTCTAGCACAGATACGCAGTATTTT. Amino acids: CASSSSTDTQYF.